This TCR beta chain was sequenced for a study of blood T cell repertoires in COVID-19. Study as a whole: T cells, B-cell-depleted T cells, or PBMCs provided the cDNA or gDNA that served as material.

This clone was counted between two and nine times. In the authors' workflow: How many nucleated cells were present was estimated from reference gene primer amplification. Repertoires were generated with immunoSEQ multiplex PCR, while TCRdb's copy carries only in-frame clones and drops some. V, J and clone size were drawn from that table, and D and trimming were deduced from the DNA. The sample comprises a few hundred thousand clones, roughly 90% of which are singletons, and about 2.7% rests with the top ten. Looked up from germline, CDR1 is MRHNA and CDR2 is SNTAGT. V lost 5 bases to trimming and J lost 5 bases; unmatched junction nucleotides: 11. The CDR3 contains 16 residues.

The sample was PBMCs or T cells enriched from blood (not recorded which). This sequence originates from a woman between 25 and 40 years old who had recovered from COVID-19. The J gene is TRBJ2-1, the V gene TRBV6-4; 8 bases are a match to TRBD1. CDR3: CASSRTPGQADNEQFF. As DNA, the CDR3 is TGTGCCAGCAGTAGAACCCCGGGACAGGCTGACAATGAGCAGTTCTTC.